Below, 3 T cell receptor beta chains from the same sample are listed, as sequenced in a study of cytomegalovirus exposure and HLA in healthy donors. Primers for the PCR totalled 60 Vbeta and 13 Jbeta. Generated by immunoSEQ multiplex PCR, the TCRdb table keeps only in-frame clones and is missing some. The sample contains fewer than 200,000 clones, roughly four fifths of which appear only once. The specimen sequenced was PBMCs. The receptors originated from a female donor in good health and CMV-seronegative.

The CDR3 region is CASSGTKLITDTQYF. CDR3 nucleotides: TGTGCCAGCAGTGGGACTAAATTAATCACAGATACGCAGTATTTT. V and J are TRBV6-1 and TRBJ2-3, with a weak D call TRBD2 (6 bases). Germline CDR1 is MNHNS and CDR2 is SASEGT. The length of the CDR3 is 15 residues. The V end lost 4 bases, the J end lost 2 bases, and 13 bases lay between the germline ends.

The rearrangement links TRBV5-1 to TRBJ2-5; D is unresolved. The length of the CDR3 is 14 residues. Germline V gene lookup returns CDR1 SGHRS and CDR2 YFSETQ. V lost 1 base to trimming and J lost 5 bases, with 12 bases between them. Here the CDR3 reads CASSLIARRETQYF. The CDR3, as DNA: TGCGCCAGCAGCTTGATAGCCCGTCGGGAGACCCAGTACTTC.

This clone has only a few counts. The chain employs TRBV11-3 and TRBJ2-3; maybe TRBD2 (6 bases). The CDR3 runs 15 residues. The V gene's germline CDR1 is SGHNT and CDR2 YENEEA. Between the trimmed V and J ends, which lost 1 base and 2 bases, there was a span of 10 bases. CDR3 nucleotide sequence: TGTGCCAGCAGCTTAGGCGGCGGGGTCACAGATACGCAGTATTTT. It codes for CASSLGGGVTDTQYF.